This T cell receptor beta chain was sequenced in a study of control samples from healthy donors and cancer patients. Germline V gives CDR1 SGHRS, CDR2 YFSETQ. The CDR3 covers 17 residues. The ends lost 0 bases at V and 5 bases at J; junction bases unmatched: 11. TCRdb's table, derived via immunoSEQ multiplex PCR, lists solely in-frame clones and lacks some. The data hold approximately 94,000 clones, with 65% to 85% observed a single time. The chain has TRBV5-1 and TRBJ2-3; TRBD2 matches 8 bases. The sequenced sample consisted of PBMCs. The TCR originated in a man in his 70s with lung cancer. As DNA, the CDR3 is TGCGCCAGCAGCTTGGCCTCGGCGGGGGGTAAACAAGATACGCAGTATTTT. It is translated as CASSLASAGGKQDTQYF.